These T cell receptor beta chains were read from a single sample in a study of CD4 T cells in relation to SARS-CoV-2 and coronaviruses. Clones were sequenced by immunoSEQ multiplex PCR, and TCRdb holds only the in-frame ones, with some missing. The sample has 15,000 to 20,000 clones, over 60% seen once. Which antigens these TCRs recognize remains unknown. The sequenced sample was CD4+ T cells from PBMCs, cultured in vitro. These receptors were obtained from a human donor in good health. CDR3s include the opening cysteine and the closing phenylalanine or tryptophan. The D gene is left open where the match is weak. A clone size is listed for some rows: how often the clone was seen (once, few, many), or a class if it is expanded.

clone_size d_call j_call v_call cdr3_aa cdr3_nt
- - TRBJ2-7 TRBV4-1 CASSQDPQVDWEQYF TGCGCCAGCAGCCAAGACCCCCAGGTGGATTGGGAGCAGTACTTC
once - TRBJ2-3 TRBV15 CATSSGSWVGTDTQYF TGTGCCACCAGCAGCGGTTCCTGGGTAGGAACAGATACGCAGTATTTT
- - TRBJ2-3 TRBV5-1 CASSAPQGTSTDTQYF TGCGCCAGCAGCGCTCCACAGGGCACTAGCACAGATACGCAGTATTTT
- TRBD1 TRBJ1-6 TRBV5-6 CASSVDRAYNSPLHF TGTGCCAGCAGCGTGGACAGGGCGTATAATTCACCCCTCCACTTT
- - TRBJ2-5 TRBV4-2 CASSQADSPPRETQYF TGTGCCAGCAGCCAGGCCGACAGTCCACCCAGGGAGACCCAGTACTTC
- - TRBJ2-2 TRBV18 CASSLSVNTGELFF TGTGCCAGCTCACTATCGGTAAACACCGGGGAGCTGTTTTTT
- - TRBJ2-7 TRBV2 CASSVQSYEQYF TGTGCCAGCAGTGTGCAATCCTACGAGCAGTACTTC
- TRBD1 TRBJ1-1 TRBV19 CASSRDRGPLVTEAFF TGTGCCAGTAGTAGGGACAGGGGACCCTTGGTGACTGAAGCTTTCTTT
- - TRBJ1-2 TRBV2 CASSRGWGPIYGYTF TGTGCCAGCAGCAGGGGATGGGGCCCGATCTATGGCTACACCTTC
- TRBD2 TRBJ2-5 TRBV30 CAWSAAGVYETQYF TGTGCCTGGAGTGCAGCGGGAGTCTACGAGACCCAGTACTTC